This T cell receptor beta chain appears in the sequencing data of a study of OX40 agonist ivuxolimab in advanced cancers. Turning to the study itself: Recorded diagnoses for dose-escalation patients were hepatocellular carcinoma, melanoma, renal cell or head and neck cancer. General study findings and limits: Relative to CD4+ cells, CD8+ T cells on average had more expanded clones.

Clones were sequenced by immunoSEQ multiplex PCR, and TCRdb holds only the in-frame ones, with some missing. The table includes 85,000 to 100,000 clones, 85% to 95% detected once. The count of this clone is one. As yet, its antigen is unknown. Sequencing was performed on CD4+ or CD8+ T cells sorted from blood, taken in a trial of the OX40 agonist ivuxolimab. This receptor was identified in an adult with an advanced solid tumor such as melanoma, head and neck, liver or kidney cancer.

The CDR3 loop is CASSLRAREGYQPQHF. Written as DNA, the CDR3 is TGTGCCAGCAGCTTGAGGGCCAGGGAGGGATATCAGCCCCAGCATTTT. The gene calls are TRBV7-8 and TRBJ1-5; a weak D match, TRBD1 (5 bases). Between the trimmed V and J ends, which lost 3 bases and 5 bases, there was a span of 17 bases. Germline CDR1 reads SGHVS; CDR2 reads FQNEAQ. The CDR3 is 16 residues long.